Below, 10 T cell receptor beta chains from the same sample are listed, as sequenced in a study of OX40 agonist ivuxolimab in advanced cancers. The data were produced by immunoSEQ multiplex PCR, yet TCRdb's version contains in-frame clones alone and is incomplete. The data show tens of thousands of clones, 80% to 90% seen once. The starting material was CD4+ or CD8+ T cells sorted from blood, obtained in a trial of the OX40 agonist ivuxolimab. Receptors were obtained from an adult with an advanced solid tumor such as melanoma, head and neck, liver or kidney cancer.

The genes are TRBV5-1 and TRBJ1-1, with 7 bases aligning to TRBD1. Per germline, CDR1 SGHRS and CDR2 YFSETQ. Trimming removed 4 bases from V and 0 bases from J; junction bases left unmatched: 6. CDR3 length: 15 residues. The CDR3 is CASSDETGMNTEAFF. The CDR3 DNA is TGCGCCAGCAGCGACGAGACAGGGATGAACACTGAAGCTTTCTTT.

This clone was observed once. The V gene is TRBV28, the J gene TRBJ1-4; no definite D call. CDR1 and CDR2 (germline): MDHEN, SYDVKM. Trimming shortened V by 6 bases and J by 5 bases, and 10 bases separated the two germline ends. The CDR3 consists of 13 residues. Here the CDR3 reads CASSPGFNEKLFF. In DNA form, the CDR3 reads TGTGCCAGCAGCCCGGGTTTCAATGAAAAACTGTTTTTT.

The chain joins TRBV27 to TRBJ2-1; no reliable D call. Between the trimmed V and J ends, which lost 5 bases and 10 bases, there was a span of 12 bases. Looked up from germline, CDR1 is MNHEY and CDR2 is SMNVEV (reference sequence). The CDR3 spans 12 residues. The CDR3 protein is CASSTRAGEQFF. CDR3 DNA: TGTGCCAGCAGTACGAGAGCCGGGGAGCAGTTCTTC.

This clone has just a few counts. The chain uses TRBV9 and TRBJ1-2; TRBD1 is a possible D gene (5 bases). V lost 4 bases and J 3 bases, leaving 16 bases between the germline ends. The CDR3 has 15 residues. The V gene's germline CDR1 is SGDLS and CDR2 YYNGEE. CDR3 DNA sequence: TGTGCCAGCAGCACCACCGACAGTGTCGACTATGGCTACACCTTC. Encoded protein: CASSTTDSVDYGYTF.

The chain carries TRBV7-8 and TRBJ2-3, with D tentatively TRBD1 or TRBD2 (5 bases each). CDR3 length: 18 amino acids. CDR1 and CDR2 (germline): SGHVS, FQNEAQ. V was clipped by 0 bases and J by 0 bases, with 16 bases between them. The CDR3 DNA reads TGTGCCAGCAGCTTAGCACGGGGCTTCCTTGCTAGCACAGATACGCAGTATTTT. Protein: CASSLARGFLASTDTQYF.

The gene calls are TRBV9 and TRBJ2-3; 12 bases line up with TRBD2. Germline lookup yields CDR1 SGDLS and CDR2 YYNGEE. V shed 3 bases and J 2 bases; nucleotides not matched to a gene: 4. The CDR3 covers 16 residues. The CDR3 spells CASSGRTSGDTDTQYF. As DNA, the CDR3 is TGTGCCAGCAGCGGGAGGACTAGCGGGGACACAGATACGCAGTATTTT.

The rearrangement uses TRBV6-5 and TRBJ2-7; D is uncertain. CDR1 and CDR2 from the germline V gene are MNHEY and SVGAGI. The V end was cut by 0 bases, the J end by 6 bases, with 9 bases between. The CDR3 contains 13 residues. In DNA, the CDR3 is TGTGCCAGCAGTTACTCGTCCAGTTCCGAGCAGTACTTC. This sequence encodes CASSYSSSSEQYF.

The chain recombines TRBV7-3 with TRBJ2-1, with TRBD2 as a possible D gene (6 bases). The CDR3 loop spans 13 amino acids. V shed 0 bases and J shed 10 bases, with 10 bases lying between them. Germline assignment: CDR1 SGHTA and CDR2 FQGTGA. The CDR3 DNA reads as TGTGCCAGCAGCTTAACGGGGAGCGGGGAGCAGTTCTTC. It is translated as CASSLTGSGEQFF.

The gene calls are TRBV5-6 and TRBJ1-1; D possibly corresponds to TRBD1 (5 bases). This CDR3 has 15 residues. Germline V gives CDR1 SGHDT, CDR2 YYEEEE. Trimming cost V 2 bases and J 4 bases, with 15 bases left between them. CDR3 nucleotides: TGTGCCAGCAGCTTAGGTTCAGGGCTCGTCACTGAAGCTTTCTTT. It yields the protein CASSLGSGLVTEAFF.

The CDR3 region is CASQGSGTGPYF. The CDR3, as DNA: TGTGCCAGCCAGGGGTCCGGGACAGGCCCGTACTTC. The V gene is TRBV2, the J gene TRBJ2-4, with 8 bases identical to TRBD1. Germline CDR1 SNHLY, CDR2 FYNNEI. The CDR3 sequence is 12 residues long. V lost 8 bases to trimming and J lost 15 bases; unmatched junction nucleotides: 12.